Only a few counts were recorded for the clone carrying this TCR beta chain. What it binds is not known. Vbeta (60) and Jbeta (13) primers were used in the PCR. As originally analysed: Some 10 million shared chains were among the roughly 80 million unique TCR beta chains that a later analysis counted. Produced via immunoSEQ multiplex PCR; TCRdb's table is partial and in-frame only. V and J calls and clone size are those listed in that table; D and trimming were worked out from the DNA. This sample carries 70,000 to 80,000 clones, around four fifths of them seen once, and the ten largest clones take about 8.2%. The data stem from a study of cytomegalovirus exposure and HLA in healthy donors. Study findings and constraints: In a later analysis, a missense DCLRE1C variant was linked to TCR beta V- and J-gene trimming. Accurate prediction of HLA-A and HLA-B alleles (for most subjects) was reportedly achieved from TCR beta sequences.

Trimming took off 2 bases at V and 4 bases at J, with 11 bases between the two ends. The CDR3 is 14 amino acids. Germline lookup yields CDR1 SGHAT and CDR2 FQNNGV. This sequence originates from a woman between 35 and 50 years old in good health and CMV-seropositive. This chain joins TRBV11-2 and TRBJ1-1, with D perhaps TRBD1 (6 bases). The sequencing input was PBMCs. The CDR3 spells CASSLQGPGTEAFF. The CDR3 DNA reads as TGTGCCAGCAGCTTACAGGGGCCGGGCACTGAAGCTTTCTTT.